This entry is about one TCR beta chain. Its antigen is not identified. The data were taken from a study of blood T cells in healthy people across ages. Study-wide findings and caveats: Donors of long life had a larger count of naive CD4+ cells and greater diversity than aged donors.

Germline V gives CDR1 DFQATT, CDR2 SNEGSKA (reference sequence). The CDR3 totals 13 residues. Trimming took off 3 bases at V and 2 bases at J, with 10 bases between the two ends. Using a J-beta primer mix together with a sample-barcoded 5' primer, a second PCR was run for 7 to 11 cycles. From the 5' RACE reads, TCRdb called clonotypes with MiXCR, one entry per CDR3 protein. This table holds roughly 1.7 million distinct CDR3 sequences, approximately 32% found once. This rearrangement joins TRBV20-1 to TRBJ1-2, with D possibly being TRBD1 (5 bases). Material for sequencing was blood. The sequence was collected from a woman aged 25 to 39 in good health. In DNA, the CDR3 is TGCAGTGCTAGGGGGCAGTTGAACTATGGCTACACCTTC. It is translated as CSARGQLNYGYTF.